Many counts were recorded for the clone carrying this T cell receptor (beta chain). What it binds is unknown. This sample was taken from a study of T-cell memory formation after mild COVID-19. Study-wide background: TCR clusters largely stayed donor specific.

Constant-segment primers were used for 5'RACE, and the resulting TCR alpha and TCR beta cDNA libraries carried sample barcodes and UMIs. TCRdb re-called the 5' RACE reads through MiXCR, storing one row per CDR3 protein. The repertoire consists of about 350,000 distinct CDR3 sequences, with roughly 15% occurring once and the leading ten covering 22%. Points from the study as a whole: CM and EM subsets held most contracting CD4+ clones; EMRA held CD8+ ones. Balance between CD4 and CD8 was seen in clones contracting day 15 to 85, and a CD4+ lean was seen in later expanders.

The source material was PBMCs or a T cell subset sorted from them (not recorded which). The receptor's source is a man younger than 35 who had mild COVID-19 (a few samples of this study predate the infection). Cell type and time point are not known.

The CDR3 coding sequence is TGCGCCAGCAGCCAAAGTTCCGGGACAGCGTCCTGGCGATCGAACACTGAAGCTTTCTTT. Its protein product is CASSQSSGTASWRSNTEAFF. This chain links TRBV4-3 with TRBJ1-1; TRBD1 agrees at 7 bases. From germline, CDR1 is LGHNA and CDR2 YSLEER. The CDR3 length is 20 residues. V lost 2 bases to trimming and J lost 1 base; unmatched junction nucleotides: 19.